The rows below give T cell receptor beta chains drawn from one sample of a study of blood T cell repertoires in COVID-19. Using immunoSEQ multiplex PCR, the repertoire was profiled, and TCRdb retains in-frame clones only, with some absent. This table holds more than 90,000 clones, around 85% found once. Material: peripheral blood. Source of these receptors: a woman between 70 and 85 years old with active or convalescent COVID-19. CDR3s include the opening cysteine and the closing phenylalanine or tryptophan. Fields, in order: J gene, V gene, CDR3 length, CDR3 protein.

>TRBJ2-5|TRBV28|13
CASSTGQSETQYF
>TRBJ2-1|TRBV5-1|15
CASSGLAGGDNEQFF
>TRBJ2-1|TRBV24-1|13
CATSVGSYNEQFF
>TRBJ2-7|TRBV18|17
CASSPPGLAGGPYEQYF
>TRBJ1-1|TRBV7-6|16
CASSPGQAGWGTEAFF
>TRBJ1-6|TRBV27|17
CASSLNPQGVLNSPLHF
>TRBJ2-5|TRBV11-2|14
CASSPRQYQETQYF
>TRBJ1-4|TRBV6-1|16
CASSVRLLAKNEKLFF
>TRBJ2-5|TRBV6-5|14
CASREGAAEETQYF
>TRBJ2-5|TRBV10-1|13
CASSEAGQETQYF
>TRBJ1-1|TRBV9|13
CASSVDAGTEAFF
>TRBJ2-4|TRBV2|16
CASSLQGRGAKNIQYF
>TRBJ2-1|TRBV28|17
CASSPSGLAGAFNEQFF
>TRBJ1-1|TRBV14|14
CASSPLLMNTEAFF
>TRBJ1-2|TRBV2|14
CASSEARTGSGYTF
>TRBJ1-1|TRBV7-9|12
CASSLQGSEAFF
>TRBJ2-2|TRBV11-3|14
CASSFSGNTGELFF
>TRBJ2-4|TRBV6-5|15
CASPPSTGGKNIQYF
>TRBJ1-6|TRBV10-1|15
CASSEASRANSPLHF
>TRBJ2-7|TRBV6-8|15
CASSYARQLVREQYF